This TCR beta chain was captured by sequencing in a study of tumor and adjacent non-tumor tissue in lung cancer. Study-level points and caveats: In normal lung, the top 100 clones were significantly more dominant than in tumor. Compared with tumor, normal lung showed significantly lower TCR diversity. Patients with more diverse tumor TCRs had worse survival.

Three rounds of nested PCR, following a modified ARM-PCR protocol, produced the TCRbeta library. MiXCR, applied by TCRdb to the multiplex PCR reads, yields one record per CDR3 protein. Counted here are roughly 75,000 distinct CDR3 sequences, about four fifths occurring once; the ten biggest clones make up around half. This sample's RNA came from whole unsorted tissue. More than 3 cm separated this lung sample from the edge of the tumor. Between August and November 2014, newly diagnosed, chemotherapy-naive lung cancer patients underwent thoracic surgery in China. This clonotype was detected ten times or more. The antigen is undetermined. Germline V gives CDR1 MNHEY, CDR2 SVGEGT. This CDR3 comprises 17 residues. Losses at the gene ends were 5 bases for V and 5 bases for J; bases not matched to a gene: 14.

Material for sequencing was distant non-tumor lung tissue. The chain links TRBV6-2 or TRBV6-3 to TRBJ2-5; 10 positions agree with TRBD2. This clonotype was obtained from a man aged 55 to 70 with non-small cell lung cancer. For the CDR3, the DNA is TGTGCCAGCAGTGGTCTAGCGGGAGTGGCGGTCGGGGAGACCCAGTACTTC. Translated: CASSGLAGVAVGETQYF.